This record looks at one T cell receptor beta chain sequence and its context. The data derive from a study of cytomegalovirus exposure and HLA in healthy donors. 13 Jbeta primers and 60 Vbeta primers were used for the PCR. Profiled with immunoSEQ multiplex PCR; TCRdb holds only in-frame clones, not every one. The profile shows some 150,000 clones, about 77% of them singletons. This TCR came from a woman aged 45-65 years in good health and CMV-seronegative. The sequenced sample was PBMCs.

DNA for the CDR3: TGTGCCAGGACGAGGGCGGGTGGGAACACTGAAGCTTTCTTT. The encoded protein is CARTRAGGNTEAFF. The chain employs TRBV27 and TRBJ1-1; D unresolved. Germline CDR1 MNHEY, CDR2 SMNVEV (reference sequence). V was trimmed by 9 bases and J by 1 base, leaving 15 bases between them. There are 14 residues in the CDR3.